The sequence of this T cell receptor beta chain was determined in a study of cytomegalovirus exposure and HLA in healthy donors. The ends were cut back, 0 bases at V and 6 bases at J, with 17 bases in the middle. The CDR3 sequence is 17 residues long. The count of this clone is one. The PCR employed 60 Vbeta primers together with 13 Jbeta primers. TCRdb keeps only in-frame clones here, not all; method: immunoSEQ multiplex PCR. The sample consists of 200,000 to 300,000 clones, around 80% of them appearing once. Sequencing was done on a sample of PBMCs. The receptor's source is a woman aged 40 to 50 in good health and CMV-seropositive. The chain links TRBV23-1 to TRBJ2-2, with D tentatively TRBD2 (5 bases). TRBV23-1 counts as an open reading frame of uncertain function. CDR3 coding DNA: TGCGCCAGCAGTCAATCGGGCAGGAGGTATAGGGCCGGGGAGCTGTTTTTT. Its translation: CASSQSGRRYRAGELFF.